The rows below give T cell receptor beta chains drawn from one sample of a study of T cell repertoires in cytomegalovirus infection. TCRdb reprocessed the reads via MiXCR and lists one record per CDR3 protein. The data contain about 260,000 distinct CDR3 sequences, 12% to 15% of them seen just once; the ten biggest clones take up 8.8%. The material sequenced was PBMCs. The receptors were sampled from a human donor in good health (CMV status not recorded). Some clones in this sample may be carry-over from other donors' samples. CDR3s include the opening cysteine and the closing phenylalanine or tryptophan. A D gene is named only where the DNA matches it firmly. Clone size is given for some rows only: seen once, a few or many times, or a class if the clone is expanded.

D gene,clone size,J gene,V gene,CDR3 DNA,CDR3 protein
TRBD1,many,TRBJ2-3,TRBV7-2,TGTGCCAGCAGTCAACAGGGGGGAGATACGCAGTATTTT,CASSQQGGDTQYF
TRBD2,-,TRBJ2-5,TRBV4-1,TGCGCCAGCAGCCCCTGGACTAGCGGGGAAGGAGAGACCCAGTACTTC,CASSPWTSGEGETQYF
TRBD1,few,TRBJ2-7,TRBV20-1,TGCAGTGCTCGACGGACAGGGGACTCCTACGAGCAGTACTTC,CSARRTGDSYEQYF
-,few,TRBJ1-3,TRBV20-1,TGCAGTGCCAGAGACTGGATTAGAAACACCATATATTTT,CSARDWIRNTIYF
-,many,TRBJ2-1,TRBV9,TGTGCCAGCAGCGTAGCGCCCGCAACAAGTAATGAGCAGTTCTTC,CASSVAPATSNEQFF
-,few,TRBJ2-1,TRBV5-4,TGTGCCAGCAGCTTGGGTAGGACCCATTCCTACAATGAGCAGTTCTTC,CASSLGRTHSYNEQFF
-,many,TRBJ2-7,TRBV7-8,TGTGCCAGCAGCTTAGAGCTGAACTACGAGCAGTACTTC,CASSLELNYEQYF
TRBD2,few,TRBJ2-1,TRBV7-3,TGTGCCAGCAGCCCCGGCGGGAGCTCCTACAATGAGCAGTTCTTC,CASSPGGSSYNEQFF
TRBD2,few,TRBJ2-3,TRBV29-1,TGCAGCGTTGAGGGTCGTGCGGGAGGGCCAGATACGCAGTATTTT,CSVEGRAGGPDTQYF
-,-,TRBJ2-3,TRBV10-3,TGTGCCATCAGCCACTCGGAGGGATCAGATACGCAGTATTTT,CAISHSEGSDTQYF
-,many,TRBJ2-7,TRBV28,TGTGCCAGCAGTCCGTCTTTCGGGGCCCGGTACGAGCAGTACTTC,CASSPSFGARYEQYF
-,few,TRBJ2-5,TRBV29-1,TGCAGCGTTGATGTCCGACAGCAAGAGACCCAGTACTTC,CSVDVRQQETQYF
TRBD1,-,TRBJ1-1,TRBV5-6,TGTGCCAGCAGCTTGGGACAGGGGGCTGGGACTGAAGCTTTCTTT,CASSLGQGAGTEAFF
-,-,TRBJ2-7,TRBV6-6,TGTGCCAGCAGCCACCCTGAGGAGAAGTACTTC,CASSHPEEKYF
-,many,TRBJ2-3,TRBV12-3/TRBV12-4,TGTGCCAGCAGACAAGCAGAAGATACGCAGTATTTT,CASRQAEDTQYF
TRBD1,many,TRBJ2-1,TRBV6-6,TGTGCCAGCAGTTGGGACAGGGGGCAGTTCTTC,CASSWDRGQFF
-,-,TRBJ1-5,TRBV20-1,TGCAGTGCTCAAAAGCCCCAGGGAAACAATCAGCCCCAGCATTTT,CSAQKPQGNNQPQHF
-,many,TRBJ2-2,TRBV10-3,TGTGCCATTGGAGCGGAGTCCTCCGGGGAGCTGTTTTTT,CAIGAESSGELFF
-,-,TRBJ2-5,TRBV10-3,TGTGCCATCAGTGAAGGGCCGAGGTCCTCAGAGACCCAGTACTTC,CAISEGPRSSETQYF
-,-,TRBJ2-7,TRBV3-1,TGTGCCAGCAGCCCGTGGACAGAACGTCGCGAGCAGTACTTC,CASSPWTERREQYF
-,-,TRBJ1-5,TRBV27,TGTGCCAGCAGTTCACGGGGGCCCAATCAGCCCCAGCATTTT,CASSSRGPNQPQHF